Following are 19 T cell receptor beta chains from one sample sequenced in a study of chemoradiotherapy in HPV16-positive cancers. The method was immunoSEQ multiplex PCR; TCRdb's version includes in-frame clones alone and lacks a portion of them. The sample lists some 12,000 clones; roughly 92% were seen once. Sequenced here: blood, sampled from a patient who underwent chemoradiotherapy. The source of these receptors is a human donor with HPV-associated anogenital cancer.

V is TRBV19 and J is TRBJ2-3; D not resolved. This CDR3 is built from 13 residues. Germline values: CDR1 LNHDA, CDR2 SQIVND (reference sequence). V shed 3 bases and J shed 3 bases, with 7 bases lying between them. CDR3 sequence reads: CASSIQTTDTQYF. The CDR3 DNA is TGTGCCAGTAGTATTCAGACAACAGATACGCAGTATTTT.

The rearrangement uses TRBV18 and TRBJ2-1; D possibly corresponds to TRBD2 (5 bases). The CDR3 sequence is 15 residues long. V shed 4 bases and J shed 0 bases, with 10 bases lying between them. The germline V gene encodes CDR1 KGHSH and CDR2 LQKENI. The CDR3 loop is CASSHTGYSYNEQFF. The CDR3 region has the DNA TGTGCCAGCTCACATACGGGGTACTCCTACAATGAGCAGTTCTTC.

This rearrangement joins TRBV6-5 to TRBJ1-4; no reliable D call. Germline V gives CDR1 MNHEY, CDR2 SVGAGI. The CDR3 has 14 residues. Trimming pared 2 bases from V and 8 bases from J, leaving 12 bases between. The CDR3 coding sequence is TGTGCCAGCAGTTACAGAAGTTTGAAGGAAAAACTGTTTTTT. Translation gives CASSYRSLKEKLFF.

The V gene is TRBV18, the J gene TRBJ2-1; weak D call: TRBD2 (6 bases). Trimming shortened V by 0 bases and J by 4 bases, and 13 bases separated the two germline ends. There are 16 residues in the CDR3. CDR1 and CDR2 (germline): KGHSH, LQKENI. The CDR3 reads CASSPPGPGTYNEQFF. As DNA, the CDR3 is TGTGCCAGCTCACCACCAGGTCCGGGGACTTACAATGAGCAGTTCTTC.

This chain uses TRBV30 with TRBJ1-1, with D tentatively TRBD1 (5 bases). Trimming removed 2 bases from V and 5 bases from J, with 9 bases in between. The CDR3 consists of 12 residues. Per the germline V gene, CDR1 is GTSNPN and CDR2 is SVGIG (reference sequence). The CDR3 nucleotides are TGTGCCTGGAGTAACCAGGGAACTGAAGCTTTCTTT. It yields the protein CAWSNQGTEAFF. Supplemented by reference TRBV30 and TRBJ1-1, the full variable domain reads SQTIHQWPATLVQPVGSPLSLECTVEGTSNPNLYWYRQAAGRGLQLLFYSVGIGQISSEVPQNLSASRPQDRQFILSSKKLLLSDSGFYLCAWSNQGTEAFFGQGTRLTVV.

The chain combines TRBV6-4 with TRBJ1-2; tentatively, D is TRBD1 (5 bases). Between the trimmed V and J ends, which lost 0 bases and 7 bases, there was a span of 9 bases. The germline gives CDR1 MRHNA, CDR2 SNTAGT. The CDR3 extends over 13 amino acids. The chain's CDR3 is CASSDSGVGGYTF. The CDR3 DNA reads as TGTGCCAGCAGTGACTCGGGGGTCGGTGGCTACACCTTC.

This clone was observed once. This chain joins TRBV6-4 and TRBJ2-1, with 11 bases aligning to TRBD2. Germline loops: CDR1 MRHNA, CDR2 SNTAGT. The CDR3 contains 15 residues. V trimming: 0 bases; J trimming: 6 bases; junction bases outside the gene matches: 1. The DNA for the CDR3 is TGTGCCAGCAGTGACTCTAGCGGGGGGGCCAATGAGCAGTTCTTC. Protein product: CASSDSSGGANEQFF.

This sequence joins TRBV6-1 and TRBJ1-2; D not certain. The CDR3 consists of 11 residues. Germline CDR1 is MNHNS and CDR2 is SASEGT. Trimming removed 2 bases at V and 7 bases at J, with 5 bases between. CDR3 sequence (DNA): TGTGCCAGCAGTGAAATCTTTGGCTACACCTTC. Protein sequence: CASSEIFGYTF.

This clone has more than one count but fewer than ten. In the same sample, other DNA sequences code for this CDR3. The chain joins TRBV7-9 to TRBJ2-7; 7 positions match TRBD2. Trimming cost V 5 bases and J 3 bases; bases outside gene matches: 1. The CDR3 spans 12 residues. Germline lookup yields CDR1 SEHNR and CDR2 FQNEAQ (reference sequence). The CDR3 reads CASSRDYYEQYF. The CDR3 bases are TGTGCCAGCAGCCGGGACTACTACGAGCAGTACTTC.

The chain has TRBV5-1 and TRBJ2-5; maybe TRBD1 (5 bases). The CDR3 length is 15 residues. V lost 0 bases to trimming and J lost 2 bases, with 11 bases between them. CDR1 SGHRS and CDR2 YFSETQ come from the germline V gene. CDR3 in amino acids: CASSLVAGSQETQYF. The CDR3 DNA follows: TGCGCCAGCAGCTTGGTAGCAGGGTCACAAGAGACCCAGTACTTC.

The chain has TRBV19 and TRBJ1-5; maybe TRBD1 (6 bases). This CDR3 has 14 amino acids. CDR1 LNHDA and CDR2 SQIVND come from the germline V gene (reference sequence). Between the trimmed V and J ends, which lost 7 bases and 3 bases, there was a span of 13 bases. CDR3 amino acids: CASKEQGPNQPQHF. In nucleotides, the CDR3 is TGTGCCAGTAAGGAACAGGGCCCCAATCAGCCCCAGCATTTT.

The rearrangement links TRBV4-3 to TRBJ2-3; 12 nucleotides match TRBD2. Germline CDR1 reads LGHNA; CDR2 reads YSLEER. CDR3 length: 17 residues. The V gene end was trimmed by 0 bases and the J gene end by 6 bases; junction bases not matched to a gene: 7. The CDR3 protein is CASSQDPGTSGPDTQYF. The CDR3 DNA follows: TGCGCCAGCAGCCAAGATCCCGGGACTAGCGGGCCGGATACGCAGTATTTT.

Here the CDR3 reads CASSHPGRYRETQYF. As DNA, the CDR3 is TGTGCCAGCAGCCACCCCGGGCGGTACCGCGAGACCCAGTACTTC. The chain uses TRBV7-8 and TRBJ2-5; no clear D. Germline CDR1 reads SGHVS; CDR2 reads FQNEAQ. This CDR3 is built from 15 residues. Deletions cut 5 bases from V and 5 bases from J, with 18 bases between.

The chain is built from TRBV5-8 and TRBJ1-2; 8 nucleotides line up with TRBD1. CDR1 and CDR2 (germline): SGHTS, YDEGEE. Trimming removed 5 bases from V and 4 bases from J; junction bases left unmatched: 4. CDR3 length: 13 amino acids. CDR3 sequence: CASRLTGVYGYTF. The CDR3 nucleotides are TGTGCCAGCAGACTGACAGGGGTCTATGGCTACACCTTC.

This clone was recorded once. V and J are TRBV5-5 and TRBJ2-2, with 9 nucleotides matching TRBD1. The CDR3 sequence is 16 residues long. The germline CDR1 and CDR2 sequences are SGHKS and YYEKEE (reference sequence). With V trimmed by 4 bases and J by 4 bases, 8 bases remained unmatched. CDR3 DNA: TGTGCCAGCAGCCTTCGACAGGGGGTCGGCACCGGGGAGCTGTTTTTT. This translates into CASSLRQGVGTGELFF.

The chain employs TRBV6-4 and TRBJ1-1; D unclear. Germline V gene sequence: CDR1 MRHNA, CDR2 SNTAGT. V was clipped by 6 bases and J by 6 bases, with 14 bases between them. The CDR3 runs 13 residues. CDR3 in DNA: TGTGCCAGCAGGGACGGGGAGGGAGCTGAAGCTTTCTTT. This sequence encodes CASRDGEGAEAFF.

This clone was counted a single time. This chain links TRBV19 with TRBJ2-7, with a possible D match to TRBD2 (6 bases). Germline V gene sequence: CDR1 LNHDA, CDR2 SQIVND (reference sequence). V shed 6 bases and J shed 2 bases, with 14 bases lying between them. The CDR3 has 14 residues. CDR3 residues: CASRRVAGTYEQYF. CDR3 bases: TGTGCCAGTAGACGGGTGGCGGGAACCTACGAGCAGTACTTC.

The chain employs TRBV2 and TRBJ2-6, with 7 bases aligning to TRBD1. The CDR3 contains 20 residues. Germline loops: CDR1 SNHLY, CDR2 FYNNEI. V lost 8 bases to trimming and J lost 0 bases; unmatched junction nucleotides: 19. CDR3 in DNA: TGTGCCAGCTCCGGGCCAAGCAAGAGGGGGCCCCACTCTGGGGCCAACGTCCTGACTTTC. It is translated as CASSGPSKRGPHSGANVLTF.

The CDR3 sequence is CASSVAPYGAYEQYF. The CDR3 bases are TGTGCCAGCAGCGTAGCCCCTTACGGGGCCTACGAGCAGTACTTC. The chain combines TRBV9 with TRBJ2-7, with D perhaps matching TRBD2 (5 bases). CDR1 is SGDLS and CDR2 is YYNGEE in the germline V gene. The CDR3 has 15 residues. The V and J ends lost 0 bases and 2 bases respectively, with 12 bases between them.